Following are 26 T cell receptor beta chains from one sample sequenced in a study of cytomegalovirus exposure and HLA in healthy donors. The PCR employed 60 Vbeta primers together with 13 Jbeta primers. Clones were read by immunoSEQ multiplex PCR, and TCRdb kept only the in-frame ones, dropping some. The table records about 120,000 clones, about 76% of them present only once. The specimen sequenced was PBMCs. The source is a woman aged 25-40 years in good health and CMV-seronegative.

The rearrangement links TRBV6-6 to TRBJ2-7; 7 bases map to TRBD2. This CDR3 has 15 residues. Germline lookup yields CDR1 MNHNY and CDR2 SVGAGI (reference sequence). V shed 7 bases and J 6 bases; nucleotides not matched to a gene: 15. In DNA form, the CDR3 reads TGTGCCAGCAACCAGCCCGGGACTAAACTCCGCGAGCAGTACTTC. This sequence encodes CASNQPGTKLREQYF.

The chain carries TRBV2 and TRBJ1-2, with D unresolved. Trimming stripped 6 bases from V and 8 bases from J, with 10 bases between. Germline assignment: CDR1 SNHLY and CDR2 FYNNEI. The CDR3 runs to 11 residues. The CDR3 reads CASSPPGGYTF. DNA of the CDR3: TGTGCCAGCAGCCCCCCGGGAGGCTACACCTTC.

This chain connects TRBV27 to TRBJ1-4; the match to TRBD1 covers 8 bases. The V and J ends lost 6 bases and 10 bases, in that order; junction bases with no gene match: 10. The V gene's germline CDR1 is MNHEY and CDR2 SMNVEV (reference sequence). The CDR3 covers 14 residues. The CDR3 DNA sequence: TGTGCCAGCAGACCGGGACAGGTGAGAGGAAAACTGTTTTTT. Translating it yields CASRPGQVRGKLFF. Combining the CDR3 with reference TRBV27 and TRBJ1-4 gives the whole variable domain EAQVTQNPRYLITVTGKKLTVTCSQNMNHEYMSWYRQDPGLGLRQIYYSMNVEVTDKGDVPEGYKVSRKEKRNFPLILESPSPNQTSLYFCASRPGQVRGKLFFGSGTQLSVL.

This CDR3 is CASSFRPDFTDTQYF. CDR3 nucleotide sequence: TGTGCCAGCAGCTTCAGACCGGACTTCACAGATACGCAGTATTTT. The chain uses TRBV11-2 and TRBJ2-3, with D possibly matching TRBD2 (5 bases). This CDR3 is 15 amino acids long. CDR1 is SGHAT, CDR2 FQNNGV, per germline. The germline V and J ends were trimmed by 3 bases and 2 bases, with 12 bases remaining between them.

The rearrangement uses TRBV28 and TRBJ2-7; 7 nucleotides agree with TRBD2. This CDR3 has 15 amino acids. The germline V gene encodes CDR1 MDHEN and CDR2 SYDVKM. V shed 3 bases and J 2 bases; nucleotides not matched to a gene: 7. CDR3 sequence reads: CASSLEPGGAYEQYF. CDR3 nucleotide sequence: TGTGCCAGCAGTTTGGAGCCGGGGGGAGCCTACGAGCAGTACTTC.

The gene calls are TRBV2 and TRBJ1-5; possibly TRBD1 for D (5 bases). The CDR3 covers 17 residues. Looked up from germline, CDR1 is SNHLY and CDR2 is FYNNEI. V gave up 0 bases and J gave up 4 bases, with 16 bases separating them. CDR3 in DNA: TGTGCCAGCAGTGAAGCGCTGGGGCTAAGGGGTAATCAGCCCCAGCATTTT. Its protein product is CASSEALGLRGNQPQHF.

In this sample, this clone turned up once. The chain links TRBV5-8 to TRBJ1-5, with a tentative D call TRBD1 (6 bases). The V end was cut by 3 bases, the J end by 5 bases, with 27 bases between. There are 19 residues in the CDR3. Germline CDR1 reads SGHTS; CDR2 reads YDEGEE. This CDR3 is CASSSLRTGLIELDQPQHF. DNA of the CDR3: TGTGCCAGCAGCTCCCTTCGTACAGGGCTAATCGAGCTCGATCAGCCCCAGCATTTT.

The V call is TRBV30, the J call TRBJ2-7, with 9 bases lining up with TRBD1. This CDR3 has 14 residues. The V gene end was trimmed by 2 bases and the J gene end by 4 bases; junction bases not matched to a gene: 6. The germline CDR1 and CDR2 sequences are GTSNPN and SVGIG (reference sequence). This CDR3 is CAWSIGQGRYEQYF. The CDR3 DNA sequence: TGTGCCTGGAGTATTGGACAGGGGAGGTACGAGCAGTACTTC.

The chain links TRBV6-5 to TRBJ2-7, with 7 bases aligning to TRBD2. Germline CDR1 is MNHEY and CDR2 is SVGAGI. The CDR3 is 14 residues long. The junction had 12 bases not matched to a gene; V was cut back by 6 bases and J by 7 bases. The CDR3 here is CASSLAGTEREQYF. The CDR3 DNA is TGTGCCAGCAGCTTAGCGGGCACTGAGAGGGAGCAGTACTTC.

The gene calls are TRBV27 and TRBJ2-5; 16 bases are a match to TRBD2. The CDR3 contains 20 residues. Trimming removed 5 bases from V and 4 bases from J; junction bases left unmatched: 16. Germline V gene data show CDR1 as MNHEY and CDR2 as SMNVEV (reference sequence). CDR3 protein: CASSTQRSGTSGRALETQYF. The CDR3 nucleotides read TGTGCCAGCAGTACTCAACGGTCCGGGACTAGCGGGAGGGCCCTAGAGACCCAGTACTTC.

The chain employs TRBV27 and TRBJ2-7; tentatively, D is TRBD1 (5 bases). The V end lost 5 bases, the J end lost 0 bases, and 11 bases lay between the germline ends. The CDR3 is 14 residues long. Germline V CDR1 and CDR2: MNHEY, SMNVEV (reference sequence). This CDR3 is CASSAGSSSYEQYF. The CDR3 DNA sequence: TGTGCCAGCAGTGCAGGGTCCAGCTCCTACGAGCAGTACTTC.

The chain joins TRBV6-5 to TRBJ1-1; D unresolved. V was trimmed by 2 bases and J by 3 bases, leaving 7 bases between them. CDR1 and CDR2 from the germline V gene are MNHEY and SVGAGI. The CDR3 has 13 residues. The CDR3 loop reads CASSYGEDTEAFF. In nucleotides, the CDR3 is TGTGCCAGCAGTTACGGGGAGGACACTGAAGCTTTCTTT.

The genes are TRBV6-4 and TRBJ2-2, with 8 bases aligning to TRBD1. The CDR3 contains 17 residues. Germline values: CDR1 MRHNA, CDR2 SNTAGT. With V trimmed by 8 bases and J by 0 bases, 11 bases remained unmatched. CDR3 sequence: CASQRFGTGSNTGELFF. CDR3 DNA: TGTGCCAGCCAGAGGTTCGGGACAGGTTCGAACACCGGGGAGCTGTTTTTT.

The chain links TRBV5-4 to TRBJ2-5; TRBD1 agrees at 7 bases. The germline gives CDR1 SGHNT, CDR2 YYREEE (reference sequence). Trimming took 4 bases from V and 3 from J; bases not matched to a gene: 6. The CDR3 runs to 14 residues. The CDR3 DNA is TGTGCCAGCAGCCCCGGGACAGCGAAAGAGACCCAGTACTTC. Its translation: CASSPGTAKETQYF.

The rearrangement uses TRBV27 and TRBJ2-5, with unresolved D. CDR3 length: 14 amino acids. Germline-derived CDR1 and CDR2 are MNHEY and SMNVEV (reference sequence). Trimming stripped 2 bases from V and 2 bases from J, with 9 bases between. DNA for the CDR3: TGTGCCAGCAGTTTAGGGTGGGCTCAAGAGACCCAGTACTTC. This gives the protein CASSLGWAQETQYF.

The V gene is TRBV10-2, the J gene TRBJ2-7; TRBD1 is a possible D gene (6 bases). Looked up from germline, CDR1 is WSHSY and CDR2 is SAAADI. Trimming left V 3 bases short and J 4 bases short, with 13 bases between. The CDR3 is 14 residues long. DNA for the CDR3: TGCGCCAGCAGTGAAGGGCAGGGGATGTACGAGCAGTACTTC. This codes for CASSEGQGMYEQYF.

The chain joins TRBV7-6 to TRBJ2-5, with TRBD1 as a possible D gene (6 bases). Matching the DNA end better, TRBJ2-7 makes the J call doubtful. The CDR3 has 14 amino acids. CDR1 is SGHVS, CDR2 FNYEAQ, per germline. CDR3 region: CASSLGSGDYEQYF. CDR3 bases: TGTGCCAGCAGCTTAGGATCAGGGGACTACGAGCAGTACTTC.

The chain uses TRBV19 and TRBJ2-2; tentatively, D is TRBD1 (5 bases). Germline CDR1 LNHDA, CDR2 SQIVND (reference sequence). This CDR3 region has 11 residues. V was trimmed by 9 bases and J by 6 bases, leaving 8 bases between them. CDR3 loop: CASRVAGELFF. CDR3 DNA: TGTGCCAGCAGGGTCGCCGGGGAGCTGTTTTTT.

The chain couples TRBV27 to TRBJ1-2, with unresolved D. The V gene lost 7 bases and the J gene lost 7 bases, with 19 bases spanning the gap. The CDR3 runs 14 residues. The germline CDR1 and CDR2 sequences are MNHEY and SMNVEV (reference sequence). For the CDR3, the DNA is TGTGCCAGCAACCCGAGGATCCGACCCTCTGGCTACACCTTC. It yields the protein CASNPRIRPSGYTF.

The genes are TRBV10-3 and TRBJ2-7; TRBD1 matches at 7 bases. CDR3 length: 12 amino acids. The V gene's germline CDR1 is ENHRY and CDR2 SYGVKD. V lost 11 bases and J lost 7; bases outside the gene matches: 11. Written as DNA, the CDR3 is TGTGCCGTTCGTACAGGGGAAATGGAGCAGTACTTC. Protein: CAVRTGEMEQYF.

This clone was observed a single time. The chain couples TRBV28 to TRBJ1-1; 8 bases agree with TRBD1. CDR1 and CDR2 from the germline V gene are MDHEN and SYDVKM. This CDR3 region has 13 residues. J lost 7 bases, V lost 1 base, and 2 bases had no gene match. The DNA for the CDR3 is TGTGCCAGCAGTTTATTGGGACAGGTTGAAGCTTTCTTT. Translation: CASSLLGQVEAFF. Using reference TRBV28 and TRBJ1-1 for the parts outside the CDR3, the full variable domain is DVKVTQSSRYLVKRTGEKVFLECVQDMDHENMFWYRQDPGLGLRLIYFSYDVKMKEKGDIPEGYSVSREKKERFSLILESASTNQTSMYLCASSLLGQVEAFFGQGTRLTVV.

This chain connects TRBV6-5 to TRBJ2-1, with TRBD1 identical over 7 bases. V shed 4 bases, J shed 6 bases, and the junction held 9 bases outside the gene matches. This CDR3 is built from 15 residues. CDR1 and CDR2 (germline): MNHEY, SVGAGI. For the CDR3, the DNA is TGTGCCAGCAGTTCCCGACAGGGACCGGGCAATGAGCAGTTCTTC. As protein: CASSSRQGPGNEQFF.

V is TRBV6-6 and J is TRBJ2-1, with 7 positions matching TRBD2. V lost 6 bases and J lost 10; bases outside the gene matches: 9. This CDR3 region has 13 residues. Per germline, CDR1 MNHNY and CDR2 SVGAGI (reference sequence). CDR3 region: CASSPAGEREQFF. Written as DNA, the CDR3 is TGTGCCAGCAGCCCCGCGGGAGAACGGGAGCAGTTCTTC.

The chain combines TRBV7-2 with TRBJ2-6; possible D gene TRBD1, 6 bases. This CDR3 has 15 residues. The V and J ends lost 1 base and 2 bases respectively, with 6 bases between them. Germline CDR1 and CDR2: SGHTA and FQGNSA. In nucleotides, the CDR3 is TGTGCCAGCAGCTTAGGGGGGCCTGGGGCCAACGTCCTGACTTTC. It is translated as CASSLGGPGANVLTF.

The V call is TRBV6-1, the J call TRBJ2-5, with TRBD1 matching over 12 bases. CDR3 length: 15 amino acids. The germline CDR1 and CDR2 sequences are MNHNS and SASEGT. Germline trimming cut 7 bases from V and 5 bases from J; bases unmatched to any gene: 8. The CDR3 region is CASTPGQGAGETQYF. DNA for the CDR3: TGTGCCAGCACTCCGGGACAGGGGGCGGGTGAGACCCAGTACTTC.

V is TRBV19 and J is TRBJ1-4; no firm D call. V shed 3 bases and J shed 11 bases, with 10 bases lying between them. The CDR3 loop spans 12 amino acids. The germline V gene has CDR1 LNHDA and CDR2 SQIVND (reference sequence). CDR3 coding DNA: TGTGCCAGTAGTATTTCTTCGGGTAAACTGTTTTTT. Its protein product is CASSISSGKLFF.